This TCR beta chain was recorded in a study of vaccination effects on CD4 cells after COVID-19. TCRdb keeps only in-frame clones here, not all; method: immunoSEQ multiplex PCR. The data show about 23,000 clones, around 68% seen once. The CDR3 is 14 amino acids. V lost 5 bases to trimming and J lost 0 bases, with 11 bases between them. Germline-derived CDR1 and CDR2 are ENHRY and SYGVKD. A remark on this clone: Antigen: not known.

Sequencing in the ViraFEST assay came after antigen-specific CD4+ T cells had been expanded with viral peptide pools, which were used to stimulate PBMC. Cultured cells yielded isolated CD4+ T cells after about ten days. All vaccine recipients tested negative for nucleocapsid antibodies and had never contracted SARS-CoV-2 infection. Some 2 million PBMC were placed in each well, which was supplemented with roughly 10 IU/ml IL-2 and about 10 ug/ml peptides. The chain is built from TRBV10-3 and TRBJ2-7; D may correspond to TRBD1 or TRBD2 (5 bases each). The sequence came from a human donor who received a COVID-19 vaccine. The material sequenced was CD4+ T cells from PBMCs cultured with HCoV-NL63 spike peptides, taken before COVID-19 vaccination. CDR3 amino acids: CAISPRDASYEQYF. CDR3 nucleotide sequence: TGTGCCATCAGTCCCCGGGACGCCTCCTACGAGCAGTACTTC.